The next 27 T cell receptor beta chains were all read from a single sample in a study of TIL therapy for anti-PD-1-resistant metastatic lung cancer. Noted time point: pre-treatment sample, taken before nivolumab and TIL therapy. Sequencing used immunoSEQ v3. Clones were sequenced by immunoSEQ multiplex PCR, and TCRdb holds only the in-frame ones, with some missing. Among more than 45,000 clones, 73% were seen once, and the ten largest hold 1.8%. This material consisted of blood, taken at baseline. The receptors shown here come from a person aged 25 to 80 with non-small cell lung cancer.

V is TRBV5-6 and J is TRBJ1-5; 9 bases fit TRBD1. With V trimmed by 4 bases and J by 5 bases, 10 bases remained unmatched. CDR1 SGHDT and CDR2 YYEEEE come from the germline V gene. The CDR3 is 16 residues long. This CDR3 reads CASSEGTGKRYQPQHF. The CDR3 DNA sequence: TGTGCCAGCAGCGAGGGGACAGGGAAACGATATCAGCCCCAGCATTTT.

The V gene is TRBV9, the J gene TRBJ1-4, with 8 bases aligning to TRBD1. The junction had 19 bases not matched to a gene; V was cut back by 2 bases and J by 1 base. The CDR3 consists of 21 residues. Germline V gene data show CDR1 as SGDLS and CDR2 as YYNGEE. In DNA form, the CDR3 reads TGTGCCAGCAGCGTCACCCGGAAGGGGGGCAGGGGGCTAGGAACTAATGAAAAACTGTTTTTT. This encodes CASSVTRKGGRGLGTNEKLFF. The full variable domain, completed using reference TRBV9 and TRBJ1-4, is DSGVTQTPKHLITATGQRVTLRCSPRSGDLSVYWYQQSLDQGLQFLIQYYNGEERAKGNILERFSAQQFPDLHSELNLSSLELGDSALYFCASSVTRKGGRGLGTNEKLFFGSGTQLSVL.

This clone was observed once. The chain uses TRBV27 and TRBJ1-1; 10 bases match TRBD1. CDR3 length: 15 amino acids. Germline V lookup: CDR1 MNHEY, CDR2 SMNVEV (reference sequence). V gave up 4 bases and J gave up 5 bases; unmatched junction bases: 7. As DNA, the CDR3 is TGTGCCAGCAGTTCCCTCGGGACAGGGGAGACTGAAGCTTTCTTT. It translates to CASSSLGTGETEAFF.

V usage is TRBV7-2 and J usage is TRBJ2-2, with a tentative D call TRBD1 (6 bases). The V and J ends lost 3 bases and 0 bases respectively, with 8 bases between them. There are 15 residues in the CDR3. CDR1 is SGHTA, CDR2 FQGNSA, per germline. DNA for the CDR3: TGTGCCAGCAGCTTCGGGACACCGAACACCGGGGAGCTGTTTTTT. Its translation is CASSFGTPNTGELFF.

This clone was detected once. The chain uses TRBV18 and TRBJ1-1; D not resolved. In germline, CDR1 is KGHSH, CDR2 LQKENI. V lost 0 bases and J lost 8, with 7 bases in between. This CDR3 has 12 amino acids. The CDR3 bases are TGTGCCAGCTCACCACCGTTGTCAGAAGCTTTCTTT. Protein: CASSPPLSEAFF.

V is TRBV6-1 and J is TRBJ1-2, with 7 positions matching TRBD1. Germline CDR1 and CDR2: MNHNS and SASEGT. V shed 5 bases and J 7 bases; nucleotides not matched to a gene: 7. There are 13 residues in the CDR3. In DNA form, the CDR3 reads TGTGCCAGCAGTCCTGCCGGGACAGTTGGCTACACCTTC. This codes for CASSPAGTVGYTF.

The J gene is TRBJ1-2, the V gene TRBV7-2; possibly TRBD1 for D (5 bases). Germline lookup yields CDR1 SGHTA and CDR2 FQGNSA. The CDR3 spans 14 residues. V shed 2 bases and J shed 2 bases, with 9 bases lying between them. CDR3 residues: CASSLQGRNYGYTF. CDR3 DNA: TGTGCCAGCAGCTTACAGGGTAGGAACTATGGCTACACCTTC.

A few counts support this clone. The chain has TRBV6-6 and TRBJ1-1, with a tentative D call TRBD1 (5 bases). The CDR3 loop spans 13 amino acids. The germline CDR1 and CDR2 sequences are MNHNY and SVGAGI (reference sequence). The V end was cut by 5 bases, the J end by 1 base, with 8 bases between. The CDR3, as DNA: TGTGCCAGCAGTACACAGGAGAACACTGAAGCTTTCTTT. It yields the protein CASSTQENTEAFF.

The chain has TRBV5-8 and TRBJ1-1; 7 positions agree with TRBD1. Germline assignment: CDR1 SGHTS and CDR2 YDEGEE. J lost 6 bases, V lost 1 base, and 3 bases had no gene match. The CDR3 contains 13 residues. The CDR3 DNA is TGTGCCAGCAGCTTGTATCAGGGGGCTGAAGCTTTCTTT. Protein: CASSLYQGAEAFF.

This chain connects TRBV7-9 to TRBJ2-1; 14 nucleotides agree with TRBD2. CDR1 SEHNR and CDR2 FQNEAQ come from the germline V gene (reference sequence). V dropped 3 bases and J dropped 8; count of bases not matched to a gene: 6. There are 16 residues in the CDR3. The CDR3, as DNA: TGTGCCAGCAGCTTCGGACTAGCGGGAGGTTGGCATGAGCAGTTCTTC. Its protein product is CASSFGLAGGWHEQFF.

The chain carries TRBV4-1 and TRBJ2-3, with D perhaps being TRBD1 or TRBD2 (5 bases each). The CDR3 has 17 amino acids. V was clipped by 2 bases and J by 0 bases, with 15 bases between them. Germline lookup yields CDR1 MGHRA and CDR2 YSYEKL. The CDR3 DNA follows: TGCGCCAGCAGCCAACCAAAAATTGGGACCAGCACAGATACGCAGTATTTT. Its translation is CASSQPKIGTSTDTQYF.

The rearrangement joins TRBV7-6 to TRBJ2-5; D unclear. Trimming took 8 bases from V and 3 from J, leaving 7 bases between them. This CDR3 is 11 amino acids long. CDR1 is SGHVS and CDR2 is FNYEAQ in the germline V gene. The CDR3 bases are TGTGCCAGCTCCGAGGAAGAGACCCAGTACTTC. Encoded protein: CASSEEETQYF. Based on the CDR3 plus reference TRBV7-6 and TRBJ2-5, the full variable domain is GAGVSQSPRYKVTKRGQDVALRCDPISGHVSLYWYRQALGQGPEFLTYFNYEAQQDKSGLPNDRFSAERPEGSISTLTIQRTEQRDSAMYRCASSEEETQYFGPGTRLLVL.

The rearrangement joins TRBV5-1 to TRBJ1-5, with a weak D call TRBD1 (5 bases). V dropped 4 bases and J dropped 0 bases, with 11 bases sitting between them. The CDR3 is 15 amino acids. From germline, CDR1 is SGHRS and CDR2 YFSETQ. The CDR3 DNA reads as TGCGCCAGCAGCCCCGACAGTGGTAGCAATCAGCCCCAGCATTTT. It yields the protein CASSPDSGSNQPQHF.

This clone occurred a few times. V usage is TRBV11-2 and J usage is TRBJ1-1; 7 bases line up with TRBD1. Trimming at V came to 4 bases and at J to 0 bases, leaving 5 bases not matched to a gene. The CDR3 totals 15 residues. Per the germline V gene, CDR1 is SGHAT and CDR2 is FQNNGV. In nucleotides, the CDR3 is TGTGCCAGCAGCTCTTCGACAGGGATGAACACTGAAGCTTTCTTT. Translating gives CASSSSTGMNTEAFF.

A single count supports this clone. The chain recombines TRBV12-5 with TRBJ1-1, with 8 bases fitting TRBD1. CDR1 and CDR2 (germline): LGHNT, FRNRAP. V was clipped by 5 bases and J by 1 base; unmatched bases: 3. The CDR3 consists of 14 residues. In DNA, the CDR3 is TGTGCTAGTGGTGGGGACAGGACGAACACTGAAGCTTTCTTT. It codes for CASGGDRTNTEAFF.

The gene calls are TRBV7-2 and TRBJ2-7, with 8 bases aligning to TRBD1. The germline V gene encodes CDR1 SGHTA and CDR2 FQGNSA. CDR3 length equals 14 residues. Trimming cost V 5 bases and J 4 bases; bases outside gene matches: 7. CDR3 protein: CASSPRQGSYEQYF. Here the CDR3 DNA reads TGTGCCAGCAGCCCGCGACAGGGGAGTTACGAGCAGTACTTC.

This clone came up a few times. CDR3 coding DNA: TGTGCCAGCAGCTGGGGTCAGGGCACAGGCTACACCTTC. It encodes CASSWGQGTGYTF. V and J are TRBV5-5 and TRBJ1-2; TRBD1 is a possible D gene (5 bases). CDR1 is SGHKS, CDR2 YYEKEE, per germline (reference sequence). Trimming removed 3 bases from V and 8 bases from J, with 14 bases in between. CDR3 length equals 13 residues.

This clone was seen only a few times. V and J are TRBV7-9 and TRBJ2-3; 8 nucleotides match TRBD2. CDR1 is SEHNR, CDR2 FQNEAQ, per germline (reference sequence). Trimming removed 2 bases from V and 1 base from J; junction bases left unmatched: 2. The CDR3 consists of 15 residues. CDR3 residues: CASSLLSGGTDTQYF. The CDR3, as DNA: TGTGCCAGCAGCTTACTTAGCGGGGGCACAGATACGCAGTATTTT.

This rearrangement joins TRBV28 to TRBJ2-7; D remains unclear. CDR3 length: 12 residues. Trimming shortened V by 3 bases and J by 3 bases, and 6 bases separated the two germline ends. Germline CDR1 and CDR2: MDHEN and SYDVKM. The CDR3 is CASSFGYYEQYF. The CDR3 bases are TGTGCCAGCAGTTTCGGGTACTACGAGCAGTACTTC.

The chain combines TRBV2 with TRBJ1-2, with D unresolved. Trimming shortened V by 1 base and J by 8 bases, and 11 bases separated the two germline ends. The CDR3 sequence is 13 residues long. Per the germline V gene, CDR1 is SNHLY and CDR2 is FYNNEI. CDR3 in DNA: TGTGCCAGCAGTGAAGGGACGGGTCCCGGCTACACCTTC. Translation: CASSEGTGPGYTF.

This clone has a handful of counts. This chain joins TRBV4-1 and TRBJ1-5; tentatively, D is TRBD1 (5 bases). The CDR3 runs 14 residues. Germline V gene data show CDR1 as MGHRA and CDR2 as YSYEKL. Trimming removed 6 bases at V and 2 bases at J, with 11 bases between. The CDR3 loop reads CASRGGGRNQPQHF. The CDR3 DNA reads TGCGCCAGCAGGGGGGGAGGGCGCAATCAGCCCCAGCATTTT.

The chain couples TRBV5-4 to TRBJ1-1; D unresolved. This CDR3 has 14 amino acids. From germline, CDR1 is SGHNT and CDR2 YYREEE (reference sequence). The V end was cut by 0 bases, the J end by 0 bases, with 6 bases between. The CDR3 reads CASSLDEVNTEAFF. The CDR3 DNA sequence: TGTGCCAGCAGCTTGGATGAGGTGAACACTGAAGCTTTCTTT.

The V and J genes are TRBV4-1 and TRBJ2-2; D is possibly TRBD2 (6 bases). CDR1 and CDR2 (germline): MGHRA, YSYEKL. The CDR3 length is 14 residues. Trimming shortened V by 3 bases and J by 5 bases, and 10 bases separated the two germline ends. The CDR3 nucleotides are TGCGCCAGCAGCCAGGGGACTCTAACCGGGGAGCTGTTTTTT. This gives the protein CASSQGTLTGELFF.

This sequence joins TRBV30 and TRBJ1-2; D possibly corresponds to TRBD1 (5 bases). The germline CDR1 and CDR2 sequences are GTSNPN and SVGIG (reference sequence). The CDR3 covers 13 residues. Trimming left V 0 bases short and J 2 bases short, with 7 bases between. CDR3 in amino acids: CAWSVRQNYGYTF. The CDR3 DNA reads TGTGCCTGGAGTGTCCGACAGAACTATGGCTACACCTTC.

This clone was seen only a few times. This rearrangement joins TRBV27 to TRBJ2-5; 8 bases are shared with TRBD2. Germline V gives CDR1 MNHEY, CDR2 SMNVEV (reference sequence). CDR3 length equals 14 residues. J gave up 5 bases and V 1 base, and 3 bases lay outside the gene matches. Here the CDR3 DNA reads TGTGCCAGCAGTTTATATCGGGAGGGGGAGACCCAGTACTTC. Translation gives CASSLYREGETQYF.

The chain uses TRBV5-1 and TRBJ2-1, with 8 bases fitting TRBD2. The CDR3 covers 18 residues. CDR1 is SGHRS, CDR2 YFSETQ, per germline. The junction had 16 bases not matched to a gene; V was cut back by 1 base and J by 7 bases. The CDR3 loop reads CASSLSTSGTRLRNEQFF. DNA of the CDR3: TGCGCCAGCAGCTTGTCCACTAGCGGAACCCGATTGAGGAATGAGCAGTTCTTC.

CDR3 residues: CASSDSDRGYGYTF. CDR3 in DNA: TGTGCCAGCAGTGACTCGGACAGGGGGTATGGCTACACCTTC. The rearrangement joins TRBV6-4 to TRBJ1-2; 10 nucleotides line up with TRBD1. The CDR3 has 14 residues. The trim removed 0 bases at V and 5 bases at J, leaving 0 bases unmatched. Looked up from germline, CDR1 is MRHNA and CDR2 is SNTAGT.